This is a list of T cell receptor beta chains from one sample in a study of identical twins. TCRdb re-called the 5' RACE reads with MiXCR, one entry per CDR3 protein. Here the sample spans 450,000 or so distinct CDR3 sequences, roughly an eighth being singletons. The same data also contributed to another study, on yellow fever vaccine responses in identical twins.

Specimen: CD4+ T cells sorted from blood. The receptors were sampled from a woman between 18 and 29 years old in good health. The CDR3 runs from the conserved cysteine through the conserved F or W. A D gene is named only where the DNA matches it firmly. A row's size may be missing; if present it is once, few, many or a size class.

>TRBD1|TRBJ1-1|TRBV9|NA
TGTGCCAGCAGCGAGATGTACAGGGGTGAAGCTTTCTTT
CASSEMYRGEAFF
>NA|TRBJ2-1|TRBV7-8|NA
TGTGCCAGCAGCTTAGCGGCCGGGGGAAACGGGGAGCAGTTCTTC
CASSLAAGGNGEQFF
>TRBD2|TRBJ2-3|TRBV20-1|NA
TGCAGCCCGGGACTAGCGGGGGTAGATACGCAGTATTTT
CSPGLAGVDTQYF
>NA|TRBJ2-4|TRBV29-1|NA
TGCAGCGTTGAAGATAACAAGTCCAAAAGCATTCAGTACTTC
CSVEDNKSKSIQYF
>NA|TRBJ2-7|TRBV5-8|once
TGTGCCAGCGGAATGGGGCTCTCCTACGAGCAGTACTTC
CASGMGLSYEQYF
>TRBD2|TRBJ2-2|TRBV6-4|few
TGTGCCAGCAGCCCGGGACTAGCGCCGAATGTAGGCGGGGAGCTGTTTTTT
CASSPGLAPNVGGELFF
>TRBD2|TRBJ2-2|TRBV5-6|few
TGTGCCAGCAGCTTGAGTCCCGGGAGGGTCGGCGGGGAGCTGTTTTTT
CASSLSPGRVGGELFF
>NA|TRBJ2-1|TRBV3-1|many
TGTGCCAGCAGCCAAGGAGGCAATGAGCAGTTCTTC
CASSQGGNEQFF
>NA|TRBJ1-2|TRBV12-5|NA
TGTGCTAGTGGTCCCCGGGGGGGCACAAACTATGGCTACACCTTC
CASGPRGGTNYGYTF
>NA|TRBJ1-1|TRBV7-3|few
TGTGCCAGCAGCTTAACAAGCACGGGCACTGAAGCTTTCTTT
CASSLTSTGTEAFF
>TRBD1|TRBJ1-1|TRBV2|NA
TGTGCCAGCAGTGAAAACAGGGGGGTCACTGAAGCTTTCTTT
CASSENRGVTEAFF
>TRBD2|TRBJ2-3|TRBV2|NA
TGTGCCAGAAGACGCCTAGCGGGGGGTAGTTCAGATACGCAGTATTTT
CARRRLAGGSSDTQYF
>TRBD2|TRBJ2-1|TRBV4-2|NA
TGTGCCAGCAGCGTAGCTAGCGGGGGGGGCTACAATGAGCAGTTCTTC
CASSVASGGGYNEQFF
>TRBD2|TRBJ2-2|TRBV10-3|many
TGTGCCATCAGTGCCAGCGGGAGCAACACCGGGGAGCTGTTTTTT
CAISASGSNTGELFF
>TRBD1|TRBJ2-2|TRBV2|NA
TGTGCCAGCAGCGCCGGGACAGGGAACACCGGGGAGCTGTTTTTT
CASSAGTGNTGELFF
>NA|TRBJ2-3|TRBV5-1|many
TGCGCCAGCAGCACGTCCGTGGGTACGCAGTATTTT
CASSTSVGTQYF
>NA|TRBJ2-3|TRBV29-1|NA
TGCAGCACAAAGAGCGGGTCTAGCACAGATACGCAGTATTTT
CSTKSGSSTDTQYF
>TRBD2|TRBJ2-7|TRBV20-1|few
TGCAGTGCTTACCGGGAGGACTACGAGCAGTACTTC
CSAYREDYEQYF
>NA|TRBJ2-1|TRBV12-3/TRBV12-4|many
TGTGCCAGCAGTCCAGGCGGAGGCTCCTACAATGAGCAGTTCTTC
CASSPGGGSYNEQFF
>NA|TRBJ2-6|TRBV7-2|NA
TGTGCCAGCAGTCTACAGCACTCTGGGGCCAACGTCCTGACTTTC
CASSLQHSGANVLTF
>TRBD2|TRBJ2-7|TRBV7-9|few
TGTGCCAGCAGCTTAGGACTAGCGATCGAGCAGTACTTC
CASSLGLAIEQYF
>TRBD1|TRBJ2-2|TRBV4-2|NA
TGTGCCAGCAGCCAGGGCCAGGGGGAAAGGGAGCTGTTTTTT
CASSQGQGERELFF
>NA|TRBJ2-1|TRBV18|few
TGTGCCAGCTCACCACCCGGGAGCGGGCCCAATGAGCAGTTCTTC
CASSPPGSGPNEQFF
>NA|TRBJ2-3|TRBV20-1|once
TGCAGTGCTAGCGCGGCAGCATCTAGCACAGATACGCAGTATTTT
CSASAAASSTDTQYF
>NA|TRBJ2-7|TRBV15|NA
TGTGCCACCAGCAGAGATGGAGCGGTCTCCTACGAGCAGTACTTC
CATSRDGAVSYEQYF
>NA|TRBJ1-1|TRBV28|many
TGTGCCAGCAGTTGGGGTCTGAACACTGAAGCTTTCTTT
CASSWGLNTEAFF